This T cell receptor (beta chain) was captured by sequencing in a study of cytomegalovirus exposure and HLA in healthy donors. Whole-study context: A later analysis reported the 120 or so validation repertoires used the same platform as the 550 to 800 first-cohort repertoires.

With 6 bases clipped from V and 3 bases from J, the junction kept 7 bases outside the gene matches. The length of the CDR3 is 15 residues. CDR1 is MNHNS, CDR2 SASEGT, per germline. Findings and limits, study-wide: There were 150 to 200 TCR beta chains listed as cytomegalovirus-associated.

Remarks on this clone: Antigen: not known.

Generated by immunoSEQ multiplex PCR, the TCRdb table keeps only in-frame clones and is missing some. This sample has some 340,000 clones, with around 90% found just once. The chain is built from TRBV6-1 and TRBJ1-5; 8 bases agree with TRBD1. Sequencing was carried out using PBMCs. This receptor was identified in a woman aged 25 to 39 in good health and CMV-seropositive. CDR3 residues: CASRPGQADNQPQHF. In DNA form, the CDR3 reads TGTGCCAGCAGGCCGGGACAGGCCGACAATCAGCCCCAGCATTTT.